This TCR beta chain was observed in a study of blood T cells in healthy people across ages. Overall study context: The template switching approach captured approximately one barcoded beta molecule for every two T cells.

Findings and caveats of the study: Comparison with aged donors showed that long-lived donors had more naive CD4+ cells and higher diversity.

The junction had 9 bases not matched to a gene; V was cut back by 0 bases and J by 0 bases. The V gene's germline CDR1 is DFQATT and CDR2 SNEGSKA (reference sequence). This CDR3 has 18 residues. With a J-beta primer mix and a sample-barcoded 5' primer, a second PCR ran roughly 6 to 11 cycles. TCRdb recomputed calls from the 5' RACE reads with MiXCR, one row per CDR3 protein. This repertoire shows roughly 800,000 distinct CDR3 sequences, roughly 35% found once; its top ten account for 13%. This clonotype has at least ten counts. Its specificity is not known. V usage is TRBV20-1 and J usage is TRBJ2-1; the match to TRBD1 covers 9 bases. This TCR came from a man aged 18 to 30 in good health. Sample: blood. CDR3: CSARERTGALSSYNEQFF. In DNA, the CDR3 is TGCAGTGCTAGAGAGAGGACAGGGGCCCTGAGCTCCTACAATGAGCAGTTCTTC.